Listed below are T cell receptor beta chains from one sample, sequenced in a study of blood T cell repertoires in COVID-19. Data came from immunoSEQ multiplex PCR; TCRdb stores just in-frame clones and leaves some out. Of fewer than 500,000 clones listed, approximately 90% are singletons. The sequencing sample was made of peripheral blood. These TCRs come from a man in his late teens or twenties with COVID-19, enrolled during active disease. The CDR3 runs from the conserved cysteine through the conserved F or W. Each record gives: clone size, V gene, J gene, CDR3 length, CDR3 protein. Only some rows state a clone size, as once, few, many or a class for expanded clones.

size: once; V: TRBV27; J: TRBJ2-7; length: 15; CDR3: CASSSTPGGTYEQYF
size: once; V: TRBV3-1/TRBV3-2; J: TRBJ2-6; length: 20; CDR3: CASSQIPSGTGLSGANVLTF
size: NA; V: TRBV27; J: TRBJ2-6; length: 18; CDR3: CASSRDRVPFSGANVLTF
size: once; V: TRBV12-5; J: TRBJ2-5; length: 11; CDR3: CASSIGETQYF
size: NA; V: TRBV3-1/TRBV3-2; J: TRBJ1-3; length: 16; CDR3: CASSRPGLTSGNTIYF
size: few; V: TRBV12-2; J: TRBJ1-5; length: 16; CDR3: CASRLRGQGKNQPQHF
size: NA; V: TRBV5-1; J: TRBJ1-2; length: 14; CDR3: CASSLAQGAYGYTF
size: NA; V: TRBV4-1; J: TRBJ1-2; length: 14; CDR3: CASSQDVGASGYTF
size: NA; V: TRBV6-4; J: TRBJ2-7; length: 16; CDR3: CASSPEGLHSSYEQYF
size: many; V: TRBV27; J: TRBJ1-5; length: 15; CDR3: CASSRNSYSNQPQHF
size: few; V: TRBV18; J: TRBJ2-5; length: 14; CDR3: CASSRDRGGETQYF
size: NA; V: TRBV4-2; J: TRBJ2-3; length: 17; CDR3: CASSQDVGRGGSDTQYF
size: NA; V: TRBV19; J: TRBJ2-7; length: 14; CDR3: CASSPGQTPYEQYF
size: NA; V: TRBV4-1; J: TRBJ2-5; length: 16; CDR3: CASSEEWLGGEETQYF
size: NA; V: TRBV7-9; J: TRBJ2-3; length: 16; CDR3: CASSLGAETRPDTQYF
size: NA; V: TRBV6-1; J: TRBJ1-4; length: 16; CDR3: CASSEVKDAGGEKLFF
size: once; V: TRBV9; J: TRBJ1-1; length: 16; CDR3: CASSVGSGGSNTEAFF
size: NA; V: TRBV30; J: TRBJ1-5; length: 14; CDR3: CAWSALGGAGPQHF
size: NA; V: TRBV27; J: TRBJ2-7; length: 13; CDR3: CASSLGPNYEQYF
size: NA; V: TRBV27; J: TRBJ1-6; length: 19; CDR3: CASSLLSREEWTYNSPLHF
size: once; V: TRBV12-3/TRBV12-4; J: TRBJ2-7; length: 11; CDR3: CASSSSHEQYF
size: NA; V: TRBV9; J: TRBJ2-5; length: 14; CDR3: CASSVRGSPETQYF
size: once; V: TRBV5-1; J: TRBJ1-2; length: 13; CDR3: CASSLAGSYGYTF
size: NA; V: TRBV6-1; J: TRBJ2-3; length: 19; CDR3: CASSGPFKIVQGATDTQYF
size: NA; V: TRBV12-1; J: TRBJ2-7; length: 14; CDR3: CASSPPRLPYEQYF
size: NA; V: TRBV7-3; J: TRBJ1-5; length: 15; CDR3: CASSYDRNSNQPQHF
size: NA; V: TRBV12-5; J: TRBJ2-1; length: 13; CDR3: CASGLDPGLATFF
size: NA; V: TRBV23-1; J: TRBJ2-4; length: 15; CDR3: CASSQSTGAKNIQYF
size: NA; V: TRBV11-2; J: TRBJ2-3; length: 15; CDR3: CASSSSPSGKYTQYF
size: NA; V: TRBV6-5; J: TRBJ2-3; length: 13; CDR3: CASSYQGPDTQYF
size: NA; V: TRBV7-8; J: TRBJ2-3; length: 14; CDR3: CASSLGDRADTQYF
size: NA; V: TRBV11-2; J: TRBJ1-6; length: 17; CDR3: CASSLEGEQGVGSPLHF
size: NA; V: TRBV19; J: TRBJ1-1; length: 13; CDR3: CASSMGRGTEAFF
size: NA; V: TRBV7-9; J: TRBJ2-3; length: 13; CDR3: CASSSTTRGTQYF
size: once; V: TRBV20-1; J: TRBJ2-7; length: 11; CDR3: CSAMEGRQQCF
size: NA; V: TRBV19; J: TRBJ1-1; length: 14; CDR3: CASRWGGMNTEAFF
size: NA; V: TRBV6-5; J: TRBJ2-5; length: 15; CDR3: CASSYGRVRSETQYF